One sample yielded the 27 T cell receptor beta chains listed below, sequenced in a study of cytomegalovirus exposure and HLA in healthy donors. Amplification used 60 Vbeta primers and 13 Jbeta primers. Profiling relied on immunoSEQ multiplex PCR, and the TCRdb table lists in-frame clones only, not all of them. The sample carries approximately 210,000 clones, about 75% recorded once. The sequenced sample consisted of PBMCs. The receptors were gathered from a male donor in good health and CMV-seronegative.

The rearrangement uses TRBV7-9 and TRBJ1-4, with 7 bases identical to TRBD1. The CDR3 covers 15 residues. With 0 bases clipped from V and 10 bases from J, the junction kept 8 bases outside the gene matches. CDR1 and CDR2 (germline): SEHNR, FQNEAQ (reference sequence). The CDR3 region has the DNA TGTGCCAGCAGCTTAGCAACAGGGGTTAAAGGAAAACTGTTTTTT. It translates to CASSLATGVKGKLFF.

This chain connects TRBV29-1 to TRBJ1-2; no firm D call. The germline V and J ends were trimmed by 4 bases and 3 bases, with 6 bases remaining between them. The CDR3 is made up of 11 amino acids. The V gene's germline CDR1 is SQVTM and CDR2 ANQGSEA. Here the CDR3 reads CSVVQDYGYTF. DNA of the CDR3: TGCAGCGTTGTCCAGGACTATGGCTACACCTTC.

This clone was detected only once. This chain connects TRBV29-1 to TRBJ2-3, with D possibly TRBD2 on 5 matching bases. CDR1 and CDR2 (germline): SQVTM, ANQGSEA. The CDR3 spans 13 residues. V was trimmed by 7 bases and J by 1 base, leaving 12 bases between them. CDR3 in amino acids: CSASPGGTDTQYF. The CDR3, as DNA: TGCAGCGCCTCACCCGGGGGCACAGATACGCAGTATTTT.

The CDR3 spells CASSPGLAEYYEQYF. CDR3 coding DNA: TGCGCCAGCAGCCCGGGACTAGCGGAATACTACGAGCAGTACTTC. The chain recombines TRBV4-3 with TRBJ2-7; TRBD2 aligns across 11 bases. V lost 4 bases to trimming and J lost 3 bases; unmatched junction nucleotides: 5. Germline CDR1 is LGHNA and CDR2 is YSLEER. The CDR3 is 15 amino acids.

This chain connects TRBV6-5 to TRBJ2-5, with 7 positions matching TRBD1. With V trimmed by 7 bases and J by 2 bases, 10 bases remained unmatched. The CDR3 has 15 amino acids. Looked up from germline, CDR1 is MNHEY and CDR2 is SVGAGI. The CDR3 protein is CASNPFPGQQETQYF. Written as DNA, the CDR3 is TGTGCCAGCAACCCTTTTCCGGGACAGCAAGAGACCCAGTACTTC.

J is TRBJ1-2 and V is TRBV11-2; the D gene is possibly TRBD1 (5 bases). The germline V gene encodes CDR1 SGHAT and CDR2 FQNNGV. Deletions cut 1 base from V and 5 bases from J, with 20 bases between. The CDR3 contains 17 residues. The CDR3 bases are TGTGCCAGCAGCTTAGGGGCTGGGCCCAGGGCGAATTATGGCTACACCTTC. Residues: CASSLGAGPRANYGYTF.

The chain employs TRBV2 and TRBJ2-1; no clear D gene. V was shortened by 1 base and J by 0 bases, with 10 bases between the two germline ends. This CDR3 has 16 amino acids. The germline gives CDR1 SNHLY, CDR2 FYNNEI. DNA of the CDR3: TGTGCCAGCAGTGAAGGGCTAGTCGTCTCCTACAATGAGCAGTTCTTC. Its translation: CASSEGLVVSYNEQFF.

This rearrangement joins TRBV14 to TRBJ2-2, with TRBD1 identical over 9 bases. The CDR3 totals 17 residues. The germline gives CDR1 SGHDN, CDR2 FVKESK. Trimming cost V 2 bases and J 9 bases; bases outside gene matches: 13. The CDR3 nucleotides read TGTGCCAGCAGCCAAACAGGGGGCGCGACGGGATGGCGGGAGCTGTTTTTT. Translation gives CASSQTGGATGWRELFF.

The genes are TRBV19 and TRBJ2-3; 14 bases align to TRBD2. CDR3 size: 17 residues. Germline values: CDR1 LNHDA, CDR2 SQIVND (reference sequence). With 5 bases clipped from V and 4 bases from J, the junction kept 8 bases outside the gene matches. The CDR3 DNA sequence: TGTGCCAGTAGTGGAGGACTAGCGGGAGGCGGCGCAGATACGCAGTATTTT. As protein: CASSGGLAGGGADTQYF.

CDR3 DNA sequence: TGTGCCAGCTCAATACGGACAGGGGGTGATGAGACCCAGTACTTC. The encoded protein is CASSIRTGGDETQYF. The chain employs TRBV18 and TRBJ2-5, with 10 nucleotides matching TRBD1. In germline, CDR1 is KGHSH, CDR2 LQKENI. The trim removed 5 bases at V and 5 bases at J, leaving 8 bases unmatched. The CDR3 totals 15 residues.

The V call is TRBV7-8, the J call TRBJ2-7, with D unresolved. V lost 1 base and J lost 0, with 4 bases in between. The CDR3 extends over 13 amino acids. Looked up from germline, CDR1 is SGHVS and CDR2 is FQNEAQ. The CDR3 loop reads CASSLGVSYEQYF. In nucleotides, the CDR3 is TGTGCCAGCAGCTTAGGCGTCTCCTACGAGCAGTACTTC.

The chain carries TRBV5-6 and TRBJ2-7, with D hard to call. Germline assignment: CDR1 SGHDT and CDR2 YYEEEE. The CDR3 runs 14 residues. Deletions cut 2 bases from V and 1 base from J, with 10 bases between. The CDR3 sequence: CASSLEARSYEQYF. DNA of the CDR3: TGTGCCAGCAGCTTAGAAGCCCGGTCCTACGAGCAGTACTTC. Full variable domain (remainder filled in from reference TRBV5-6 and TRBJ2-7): DAGVTQSPTHLIKTRGQQVTLRCSPKSGHDTVSWYQQALGQGPQFIFQYYEEEERQRGNFPDRFSGHQFPNYSSELNVNALLLGDSALYLCASSLEARSYEQYFGPGTRLTVT.

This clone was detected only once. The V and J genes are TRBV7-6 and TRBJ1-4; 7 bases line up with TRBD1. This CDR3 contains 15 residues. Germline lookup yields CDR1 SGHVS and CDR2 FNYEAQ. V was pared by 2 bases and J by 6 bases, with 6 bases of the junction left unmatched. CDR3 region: CASSLNEGAHEKLFF. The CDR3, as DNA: TGTGCCAGCAGCTTAAATGAGGGGGCTCATGAAAAACTGTTTTTT.

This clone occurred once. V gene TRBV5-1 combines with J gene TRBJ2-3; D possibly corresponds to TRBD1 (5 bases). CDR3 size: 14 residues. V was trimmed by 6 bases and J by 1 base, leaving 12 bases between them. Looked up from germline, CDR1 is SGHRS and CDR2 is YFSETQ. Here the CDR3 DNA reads TGCGCCAGCAACCATCAACAGGGCACAGATACGCAGTATTTT. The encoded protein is CASNHQQGTDTQYF.

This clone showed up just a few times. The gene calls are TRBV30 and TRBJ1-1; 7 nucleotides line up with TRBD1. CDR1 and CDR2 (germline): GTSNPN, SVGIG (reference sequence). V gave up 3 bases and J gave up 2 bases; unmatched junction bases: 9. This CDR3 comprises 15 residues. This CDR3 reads CAWSPRGAVNTEAFF. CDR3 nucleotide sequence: TGTGCCTGGAGCCCCAGGGGGGCTGTAAACACTGAAGCTTTCTTT.

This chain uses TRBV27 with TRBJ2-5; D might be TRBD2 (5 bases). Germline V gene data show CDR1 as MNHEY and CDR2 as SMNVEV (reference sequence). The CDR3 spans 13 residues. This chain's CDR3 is CATARVVQETQYF. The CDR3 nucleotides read TGTGCGACCGCGCGGGTCGTCCAAGAGACCCAGTACTTC.

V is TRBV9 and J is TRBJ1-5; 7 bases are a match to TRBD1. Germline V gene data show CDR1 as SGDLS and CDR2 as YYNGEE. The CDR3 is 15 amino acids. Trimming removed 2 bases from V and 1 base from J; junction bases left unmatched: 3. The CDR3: CASSVEGASNQPQHF. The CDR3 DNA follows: TGTGCCAGCAGCGTTGAGGGGGCCAGCAATCAGCCCCAGCATTTT. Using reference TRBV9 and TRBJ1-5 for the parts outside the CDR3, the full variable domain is DSGVTQTPKHLITATGQRVTLRCSPRSGDLSVYWYQQSLDQGLQFLIQYYNGEERAKGNILERFSAQQFPDLHSELNLSSLELGDSALYFCASSVEGASNQPQHFGDGTRLSIL.

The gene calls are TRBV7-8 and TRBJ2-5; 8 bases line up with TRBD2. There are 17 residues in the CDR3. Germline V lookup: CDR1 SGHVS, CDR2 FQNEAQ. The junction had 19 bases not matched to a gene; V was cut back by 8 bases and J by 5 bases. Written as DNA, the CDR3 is TGTGCCAGCCTCCCAGAGACCAAGCGGGGGTATGTTGAGACCCAGTACTTC. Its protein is CASLPETKRGYVETQYF.

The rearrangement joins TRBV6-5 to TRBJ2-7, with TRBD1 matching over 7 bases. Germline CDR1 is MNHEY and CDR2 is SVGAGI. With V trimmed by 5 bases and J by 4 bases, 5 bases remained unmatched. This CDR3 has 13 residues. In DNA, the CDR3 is TGTGCCAGCAGTGAAACAGGGGCGTACGAGCAGTACTTC. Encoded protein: CASSETGAYEQYF.

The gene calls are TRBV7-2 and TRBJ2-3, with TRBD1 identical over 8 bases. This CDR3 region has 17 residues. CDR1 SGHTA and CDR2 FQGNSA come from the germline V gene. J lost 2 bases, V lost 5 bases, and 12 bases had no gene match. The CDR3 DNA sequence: TGTGCCAGCAGCGTTTCCGGGACAGGCTCCCTCACAGATACGCAGTATTTT. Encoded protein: CASSVSGTGSLTDTQYF.

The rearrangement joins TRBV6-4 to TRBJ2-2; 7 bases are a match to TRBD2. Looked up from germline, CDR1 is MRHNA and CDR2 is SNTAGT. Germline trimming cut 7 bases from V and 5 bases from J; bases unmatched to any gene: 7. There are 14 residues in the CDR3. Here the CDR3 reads CASKLAGDTGELFF. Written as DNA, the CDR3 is TGTGCCAGCAAGTTAGCGGGTGATACCGGGGAGCTGTTTTTT.

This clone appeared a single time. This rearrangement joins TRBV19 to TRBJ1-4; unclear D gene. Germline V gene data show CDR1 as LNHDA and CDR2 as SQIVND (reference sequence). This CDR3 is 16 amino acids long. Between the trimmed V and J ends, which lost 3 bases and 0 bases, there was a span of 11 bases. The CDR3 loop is CASSIVGSATNEKLFF. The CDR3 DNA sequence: TGTGCCAGTAGTATCGTGGGGAGTGCAACTAATGAAAAACTGTTTTTT.

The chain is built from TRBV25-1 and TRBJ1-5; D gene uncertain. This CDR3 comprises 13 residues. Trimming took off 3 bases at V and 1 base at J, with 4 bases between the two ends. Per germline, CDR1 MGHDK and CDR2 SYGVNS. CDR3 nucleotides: TGTGCCAGCAGTGATCAGAGCAATCAGCCCCAGCATTTT. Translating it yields CASSDQSNQPQHF.

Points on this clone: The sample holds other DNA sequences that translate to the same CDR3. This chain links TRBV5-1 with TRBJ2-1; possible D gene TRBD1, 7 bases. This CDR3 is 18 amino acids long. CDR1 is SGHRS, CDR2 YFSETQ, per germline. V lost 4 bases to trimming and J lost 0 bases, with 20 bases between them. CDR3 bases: TGCGCCAGCAGCCTGGAGGGGGCTACCGGGGGCTCCTACAATGAGCAGTTCTTC. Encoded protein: CASSLEGATGGSYNEQFF.

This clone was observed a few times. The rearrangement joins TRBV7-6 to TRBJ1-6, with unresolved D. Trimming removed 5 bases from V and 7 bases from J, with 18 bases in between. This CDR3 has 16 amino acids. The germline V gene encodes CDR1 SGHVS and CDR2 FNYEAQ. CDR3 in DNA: TGTGCCAGCAGCCTCGACACGCCGAGCCCAAATTCACCCCTCCACTTT. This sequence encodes CASSLDTPSPNSPLHF.

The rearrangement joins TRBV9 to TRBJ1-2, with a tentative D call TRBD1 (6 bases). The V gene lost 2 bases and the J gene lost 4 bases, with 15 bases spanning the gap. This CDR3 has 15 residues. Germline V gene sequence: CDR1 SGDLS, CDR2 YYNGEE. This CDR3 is CASSVETGTLYGYTF. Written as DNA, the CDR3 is TGTGCCAGCAGCGTCGAGACAGGCACCCTCTATGGCTACACCTTC.

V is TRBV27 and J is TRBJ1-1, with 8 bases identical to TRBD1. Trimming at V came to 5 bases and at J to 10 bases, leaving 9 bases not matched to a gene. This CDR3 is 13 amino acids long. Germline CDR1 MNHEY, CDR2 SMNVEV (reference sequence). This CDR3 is CASSPWTGKRAFF. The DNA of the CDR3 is TGTGCCAGCAGTCCCTGGACAGGGAAAAGAGCTTTCTTT.